This T cell receptor beta chain was found in a study of a mutant IDH1 vaccine in newly diagnosed glioma. Overall study: Former treatment meant radiotherapy, temozolomide, or both; the majority had gotten both. Findings of the study overall: Patients showed vaccine-induced immune responses at a rate of approximately 93%.

Remarks on this clone: The antigen is undetermined.

Specified time point: baseline, week 1 (first vaccination visit). Described treatment: pre-vaccination baseline after standard-of-care therapy. Donors had new WHO grade 3 or 4 IDH1-mutant, ATRX-lost astrocytomas. TCRdb keeps only in-frame clones here, not all; method: immunoSEQ multiplex PCR. The sample includes approximately 88,000 clones, around 77% of them seen just once. The source was PBMCs, collected from a glioma patient treated with radiotherapy, temozolomide or both. The clonotype originates from a man aged 35 to 55 with glioma.

The CDR3 protein is CASSPERRAILGGYTF. The CDR3 coding sequence is TGCGCCAGCAGCCCTGAACGTAGGGCGATTCTTGGCGGCTACACCTTC. The J gene is TRBJ1-2, the V gene TRBV4-3; D remains ambiguous. The CDR3 has 16 amino acids. Trimming shortened V by 4 bases and J by 8 bases, and 23 bases separated the two germline ends. The germline CDR1 and CDR2 sequences are LGHNA and YSLEER.